This T cell receptor (beta chain) came from a study of T-cell reconstitution after alpha-beta-depleted transplantation in children. Unique molecular identifiers were built into the TCRbeta library. Each CDR3 protein gets one entry after TCRdb re-called the PCR reads with MiXCR. The sample gives about 400,000 distinct CDR3 sequences, 20% of which show up once; 3% to 4% is in the top ten. The V and J ends lost 5 bases and 2 bases, in that order; junction bases with no gene match: 14. The CDR3 is 17 amino acids. CDR1 and CDR2 from the germline V gene are MDHEN and SYDVKM. The sample consisted of PBMCs from the stem cell graft donor, taken from the stem cell graft. V usage is TRBV28 and J usage is TRBJ1-1, with 7 bases that match TRBD1. The sequence derives from a human donor who donated a stem cell graft to a child with acute myeloid leukemia. CDR3 in DNA: TGTGCCAGCAGTCTTATGGGGGGCAGGGGGGATAACACTGAAGCTTTCTTT. This sequence encodes CASSLMGGRGDNTEAFF. Full variable domain (remainder filled in from reference TRBV28 and TRBJ1-1): DVKVTQSSRYLVKRTGEKVFLECVQDMDHENMFWYRQDPGLGLRLIYFSYDVKMKEKGDIPEGYSVSREKKERFSLILESASTNQTSMYLCASSLMGGRGDNTEAFFGQGTRLTVV.